This T cell receptor beta chain was sequenced in a study of OX40 agonist ivuxolimab in advanced cancers. Notes on the research overall: Ivuxolimab was a fully human IgG2 agonistic monoclonal antibody targeting the costimulatory receptor OX40 (CD134). The dose-escalation cohort was 82.7% male with a mean age of around 64 years, ranging from about 20 to 85. Partial responses were achieved by three dose-escalation patients, of whom one had hepatocellular carcinoma and two had cutaneous melanoma. Of the approximately 50 dose-escalation patients, hepatocellular carcinoma was present in about 20, melanoma in around 15, renal cell carcinoma in 9 and head and neck cancer in 9. Prior anti-PD-1, anti-PD-L1 or anti-CTLA-4 therapy was permitted, and approximately 40% of dose-escalation patients had received checkpoint inhibitors. Intravenous ivuxolimab was administered to patients every 2 weeks at six dose levels: 0.01, 0.1, 0.3, 1.5, 3 and 10 mg/kg. Peripheral TCRbeta sequencing was intended to test whether TCR sequence diversity was altered and clonal T-cell expansion was caused by ivuxolimab. The paper reports the monotherapy dose-escalation portion (N = 52 patients) of the phase I ivuxolimab trial.

Patients with a history of autoimmune disease or receiving systemic immunosuppression were excluded from the trial. In every dose cohort, peripheral blood was drawn for TCR sequencing at baseline, cycle 4 day 1, and cycle 7 day 1. The samples were drawn from a first-in-human, open-label, multicenter phase I dose-escalation trial of ivuxolimab. Adults with locally advanced or metastatic head and neck squamous cell, hepatocellular, melanoma or renal cell carcinoma were enrolled in the trial. CD4+ and CD8+ T cells were sorted separately from peripheral blood before TCR sequencing. Genomic DNA was isolated from the sorted cells so that the TCRbeta CDR3 region could be sequenced. The immunoSEQ Assay was used to sequence the TCRbeta CDR3 regions. Held by TCRdb, this immuneACCESS table contains in-frame sequences only and omits some clones. Under half of the omission traces to an unresolved V gene where checked; the cause of the rest is unknown. The sample data list some 51,000 clones, and around 88% of these were observed just once. Of the sample, roughly 12% falls within the top ten clones.

Overall study results and their limits: In partial responders in the 0.1-3.0 mg/kg groups, normalized peripheral clonal expansion was found to be among the lowest, especially among CD8+ T cells. At doses from 0.1 to 3.0 mg/kg, clonal expansion was seen in both CD4+ and CD8+ blood T cells between baseline and week 6. On average, CD8+ T cells showed more expanded clones than CD4+ T cells after ivuxolimab. Low levels of normalized T-cell clonal expansion were also seen in some nonresponding patients. The antigen specificity of the clonally expanded peripheral T cells was not determined.

From cysteine to phenylalanine, the CDR3 is 16 amino acids long. Left in the record is the CDR3 DNA by itself, 48 bases read in frame from the first base. Reading the germline V gene gives CDR1 SGHVS and CDR2 FNYEAQ. Trimming leaves V shorter by 5 bases and J shorter by 6 bases, with the junction holding 13 bases beyond the gene matches. Concerning this clone itself: It has no known antigen specificity. Base qualities are not at hand, and no much larger clone is one base apart.

Here the sequenced sample was CD4+ or CD8+ T cells sorted from blood, taken in a trial of the OX40 agonist ivuxolimab. The sequence was obtained from an adult with an advanced solid tumor such as melanoma, head and neck, liver or kidney cancer. The chain is made from TRBV7-6 and TRBJ2-3; the junction holds 8 bases that match TRBD2. The bases read TGTGCCAGCAGCCCTAAACTAACGGGGGGGCTGGATACGCAGTATTTT. The encoded protein is CASSPKLTGGLDTQYF.